One sample yielded the 17 T cell receptor beta chains listed below, sequenced in a study of cytomegalovirus exposure and HLA in healthy donors. Primers included in the PCR were 60 Vbeta and 13 Jbeta primers. Libraries were prepared by immunoSEQ multiplex PCR; TCRdb keeps only in-frame clonotypes and omits some of them. In the table there are 200,000 to 250,000 clones, about 75% of which are singletons. Sequencing was performed on PBMCs. The receptor set was obtained from a man younger than 35 in good health and CMV-seronegative.

This clone was picked up one time. The chain has TRBV27 and TRBJ1-1; no clear D. Between the trimmed V and J ends, which lost 4 bases and 4 bases, there was a span of 10 bases. The germline gives CDR1 MNHEY, CDR2 SMNVEV (reference sequence). The length of the CDR3 is 13 residues. CDR3 loop: CASSSGAVTEAFF. The CDR3 region has the DNA TGTGCCAGCAGTTCCGGAGCTGTCACTGAAGCTTTCTTT.

V usage is TRBV4-1 and J usage is TRBJ2-3; 7 bases agree with TRBD2. The CDR3 contains 14 residues. V lost 2 bases to trimming and J lost 2 bases; unmatched junction nucleotides: 1. Germline assignment: CDR1 MGHRA and CDR2 YSYEKL. For the CDR3, the DNA is TGCGCCAGCAGCCAAACTAGCGACACAGATACGCAGTATTTT. This translates into CASSQTSDTDTQYF.

CDR3 sequence reads: CASSVGQGVNEQYF. In DNA, the CDR3 is TGTGCCAGCAGCGTGGGACAGGGGGTTAACGAGCAGTACTTC. The chain links TRBV7-6 to TRBJ2-5; 11 bases match TRBD1. Matching the DNA end better, TRBJ2-7 makes the J call doubtful. The CDR3 totals 14 residues. CDR1 is SGHVS and CDR2 is FNYEAQ in the germline V gene.

The V gene is TRBV5-1, the J gene TRBJ2-7, with no clear D. The V gene's germline CDR1 is SGHRS and CDR2 YFSETQ. V gave up 0 bases and J gave up 3 bases, with 10 bases separating them. CDR3 length: 14 amino acids. The chain's CDR3 is CASSLDIGDYEQYF. In DNA, the CDR3 is TGCGCCAGCAGCTTGGATATTGGAGACTACGAGCAGTACTTC.

The V call is TRBV27, the J call TRBJ1-3; the match to TRBD1 covers 7 bases. Germline loops: CDR1 MNHEY, CDR2 SMNVEV (reference sequence). Trimming took 5 bases from V and 4 from J; bases not matched to a gene: 11. The CDR3 extends over 16 amino acids. CDR3 residues: CASSLGGQLPGNTIYF. In DNA form, the CDR3 reads TGTGCCAGCAGTCTAGGGGGACAGCTTCCCGGAAACACCATATATTTT.

This clone came up a few times. The chain joins TRBV7-3 to TRBJ2-1; a possible D gene is TRBD1 (6 bases). Germline lookup yields CDR1 SGHTA and CDR2 FQGTGA. Deletions cut 2 bases from V and 9 bases from J, with 11 bases between. The CDR3 consists of 13 residues. DNA for the CDR3: TGTGCCAGCAGCTTACAGGGGATGGGTGAGCAGTTCTTC. Its translation is CASSLQGMGEQFF.

This chain connects TRBV18 to TRBJ1-2, with 9 bases lining up with TRBD1. The CDR3 runs 16 residues. Germline V gene sequence: CDR1 KGHSH, CDR2 LQKENI. V trimming: 3 bases; J trimming: 3 bases; junction bases outside the gene matches: 8. The CDR3 spells CASSPIRQGGDYGYTF. In nucleotides, the CDR3 is TGTGCCAGCTCACCGATTCGACAGGGGGGAGACTATGGCTACACCTTC.

This chain uses TRBV7-2 with TRBJ2-1; TRBD2 agrees at 15 bases. Trimming at V came to 5 bases and at J to 1 base, leaving 6 bases not matched to a gene. The CDR3 has 18 residues. Germline CDR1 reads SGHTA; CDR2 reads FQGNSA. CDR3 sequence (DNA): TGTGCCAGCAGCCCGGGACTAGCGGGGGGCAATTCCTACAATGAGCAGTTCTTC. It specifies CASSPGLAGGNSYNEQFF.

This clone has a handful of counts. This chain joins TRBV2 and TRBJ2-1; 8 bases fit TRBD2. With 7 bases clipped from V and 8 bases from J, the junction kept 13 bases outside the gene matches. The CDR3 spans 15 residues. CDR1 and CDR2 from the germline V gene are SNHLY and FYNNEI. CDR3 region: CASKVGTRPQHEQFF. The CDR3 nucleotides read TGTGCCAGCAAAGTTGGGACTAGACCCCAGCATGAGCAGTTCTTC.

V is TRBV5-4 and J is TRBJ1-1; 10 nucleotides match TRBD1. The CDR3 totals 14 residues. Germline values: CDR1 SGHNT, CDR2 YYREEE (reference sequence). Trimming cost V 4 bases and J 3 bases; bases outside gene matches: 3. The CDR3 sequence is CASSHGTGDTEAFF. The CDR3 coding sequence is TGTGCCAGCAGCCATGGGACAGGGGACACTGAAGCTTTCTTT.

The table lists this clone with a count of one. This chain uses TRBV4-3 with TRBJ2-1; 9 bases are shared with TRBD2. The ends lost 8 bases at V and 8 bases at J; junction bases unmatched: 13. The CDR3 runs 15 residues. Germline loops: CDR1 LGHNA, CDR2 YSLEER. As DNA, the CDR3 is TGCGCCAGCGGGGAAGGCGGGGGGGCCGCGTATGAGCAGTTCTTC. This sequence encodes CASGEGGGAAYEQFF.

Only a few counts were recorded for this clone. The chain links TRBV2 to TRBJ2-1, with 11 nucleotides matching TRBD2. The germline V gene has CDR1 SNHLY and CDR2 FYNNEI. V lost 5 bases and J lost 9; bases outside the gene matches: 12. The CDR3 spans 16 residues. The DNA for the CDR3 is TGTGCCAGCAGTTGGGGACTAGCGGCCTCTTCAAGTGAGCAGTTCTTC. Its protein is CASSWGLAASSSEQFF.

This clone showed up just a few times. V gene TRBV9 combines with J gene TRBJ1-2; a possible D gene is TRBD1 (6 bases). The germline CDR1 and CDR2 sequences are SGDLS and YYNGEE. The CDR3 has 15 residues. Trimming shortened V by 2 bases and J by 2 bases, and 13 bases separated the two germline ends. CDR3 nucleotide sequence: TGTGCCAGCAGCGTTACCCCGACAGGAAACTATGGCTACACCTTC. This codes for CASSVTPTGNYGYTF.

The chain recombines TRBV6-6 with TRBJ2-3; weak D call: TRBD2 (5 bases). V lost 2 bases and J lost 0, with 12 bases in between. The CDR3 is 16 amino acids. Germline CDR1 is MNHNY and CDR2 is SVGAGI (reference sequence). The CDR3 sequence: CASSYPFGRSTDTQYF. The DNA for the CDR3 is TGTGCCAGCAGTTACCCCTTTGGGAGAAGCACAGATACGCAGTATTTT.

This clone showed up just once. The V and J genes are TRBV19 and TRBJ2-3, with TRBD2 identical over 9 bases. This CDR3 spans 13 amino acids. Trimming cost V 6 bases and J 3 bases; bases outside gene matches: 1. Looked up from germline, CDR1 is LNHDA and CDR2 is SQIVND (reference sequence). This CDR3 is CASSLAGTDTQYF. The CDR3 DNA reads TGTGCCAGTAGCCTAGCGGGGACAGATACGCAGTATTTT.

The chain couples TRBV9 to TRBJ2-2, with TRBD2 matching 16 bases. The CDR3 is made up of 20 amino acids. The germline CDR1 and CDR2 sequences are SGDLS and YYNGEE. V trimming: 0 bases; J trimming: 2 bases; junction bases outside the gene matches: 7. CDR3 nucleotides: TGTGCCAGCAGCGTAGTTCCGGGACTAGCGGGAGGGCCTAACACCGGGGAGCTGTTTTTT. It codes for CASSVVPGLAGGPNTGELFF.

V is TRBV19 and J is TRBJ2-7; 12 positions agree with TRBD1. This CDR3 region has 14 residues. With 5 bases clipped from V and 4 bases from J, the junction kept 3 bases outside the gene matches. Germline CDR1 and CDR2: LNHDA and SQIVND (reference sequence). Here the CDR3 DNA reads TGTGCCAGTAGTCCGGGACAGGGGGCTTACGAGCAGTACTTC. It translates to CASSPGQGAYEQYF.